This TCR beta chain emerged from a study of blood T cells in healthy people across ages. Combining a sample-barcoded 5' primer with a J-beta primer mix, a second PCR ran for about 6 to 12 cycles. TCRdb re-called the 5' RACE reads with MiXCR, one entry per CDR3 protein. This sample has roughly 930,000 distinct CDR3 sequences, with around 48% found just once. V lost 5 bases and J lost 3, with 19 bases in between. Per the germline V gene, CDR1 is MNHEY and CDR2 is SMNVEV (reference sequence). The CDR3 runs to 16 residues. To note about this clonotype: The antigen is not known.

General observations from the study: Diversity figures derived from one million T cells were judged to underestimate the true value. Older individuals had lower TCR beta diversity per million T cells (the decline was roughly linear). Changes in expanded clonotypes were possibly confounded, as the CMV status of donors was unknown.

This sequence was found in a man aged 25 to 40 in good health. Sequencing was done on a sample of blood. V and J are TRBV27 and TRBJ1-2; the D gene is possibly TRBD1 (6 bases). CDR3 in amino acids: CASSPTQDSHYYGYTF. As DNA, the CDR3 is TGTGCCAGCAGTCCCACCCAGGACAGCCACTACTATGGCTACACCTTC.